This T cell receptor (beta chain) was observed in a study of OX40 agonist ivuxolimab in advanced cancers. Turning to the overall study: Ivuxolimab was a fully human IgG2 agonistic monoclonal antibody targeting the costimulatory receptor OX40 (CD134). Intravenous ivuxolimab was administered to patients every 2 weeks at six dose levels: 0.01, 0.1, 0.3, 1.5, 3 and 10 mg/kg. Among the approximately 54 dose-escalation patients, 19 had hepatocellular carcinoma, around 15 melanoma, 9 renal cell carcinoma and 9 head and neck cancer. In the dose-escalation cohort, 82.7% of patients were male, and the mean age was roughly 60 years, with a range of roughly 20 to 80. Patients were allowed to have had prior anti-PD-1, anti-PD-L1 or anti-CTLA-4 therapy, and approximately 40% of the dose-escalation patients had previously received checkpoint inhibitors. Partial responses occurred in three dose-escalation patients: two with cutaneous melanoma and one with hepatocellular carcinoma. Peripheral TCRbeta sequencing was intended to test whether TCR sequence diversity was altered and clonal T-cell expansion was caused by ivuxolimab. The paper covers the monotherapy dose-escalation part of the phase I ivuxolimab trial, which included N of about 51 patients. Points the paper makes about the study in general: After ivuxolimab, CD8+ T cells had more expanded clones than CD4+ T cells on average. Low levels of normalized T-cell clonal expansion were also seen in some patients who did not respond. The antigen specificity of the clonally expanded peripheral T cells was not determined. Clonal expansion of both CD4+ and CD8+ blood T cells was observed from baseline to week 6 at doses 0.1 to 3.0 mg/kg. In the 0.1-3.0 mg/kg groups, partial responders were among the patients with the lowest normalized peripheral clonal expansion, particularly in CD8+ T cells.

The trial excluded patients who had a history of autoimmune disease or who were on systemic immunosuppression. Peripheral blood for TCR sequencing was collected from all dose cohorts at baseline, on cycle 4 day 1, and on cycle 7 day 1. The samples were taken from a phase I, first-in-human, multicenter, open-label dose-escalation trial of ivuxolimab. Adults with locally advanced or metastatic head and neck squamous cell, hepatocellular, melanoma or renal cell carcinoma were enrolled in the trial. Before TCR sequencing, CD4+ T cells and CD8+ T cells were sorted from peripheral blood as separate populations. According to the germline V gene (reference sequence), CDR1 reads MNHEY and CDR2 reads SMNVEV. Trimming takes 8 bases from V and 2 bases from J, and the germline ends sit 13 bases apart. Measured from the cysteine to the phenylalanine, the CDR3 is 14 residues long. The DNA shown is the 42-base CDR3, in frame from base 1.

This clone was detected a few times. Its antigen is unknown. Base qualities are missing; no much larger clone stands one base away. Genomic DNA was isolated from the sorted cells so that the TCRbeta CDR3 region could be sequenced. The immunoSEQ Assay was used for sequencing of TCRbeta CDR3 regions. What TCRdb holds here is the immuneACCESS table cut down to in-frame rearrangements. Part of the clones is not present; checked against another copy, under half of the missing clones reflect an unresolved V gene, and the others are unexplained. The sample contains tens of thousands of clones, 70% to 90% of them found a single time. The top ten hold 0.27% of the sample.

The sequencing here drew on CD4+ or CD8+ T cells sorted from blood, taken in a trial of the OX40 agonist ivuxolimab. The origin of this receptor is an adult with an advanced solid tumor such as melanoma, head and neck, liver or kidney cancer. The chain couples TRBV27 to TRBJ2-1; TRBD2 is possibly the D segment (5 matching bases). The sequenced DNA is TGTGCCAGCGGGCAAGACTATACCTACAATGAGCAGTTCTTC. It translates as CASGQDYTYNEQFF.